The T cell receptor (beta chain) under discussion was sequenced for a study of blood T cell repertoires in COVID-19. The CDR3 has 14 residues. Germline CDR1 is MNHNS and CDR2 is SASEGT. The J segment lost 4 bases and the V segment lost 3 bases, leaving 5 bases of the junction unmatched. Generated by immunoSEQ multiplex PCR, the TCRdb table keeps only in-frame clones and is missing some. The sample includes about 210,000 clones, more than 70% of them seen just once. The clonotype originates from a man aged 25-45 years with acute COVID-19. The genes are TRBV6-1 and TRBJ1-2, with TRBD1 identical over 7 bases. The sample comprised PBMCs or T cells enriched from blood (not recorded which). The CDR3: CASSEGQSFYGYTF. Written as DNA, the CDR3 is TGTGCCAGCAGTGAGGGACAGTCCTTCTATGGCTACACCTTC.